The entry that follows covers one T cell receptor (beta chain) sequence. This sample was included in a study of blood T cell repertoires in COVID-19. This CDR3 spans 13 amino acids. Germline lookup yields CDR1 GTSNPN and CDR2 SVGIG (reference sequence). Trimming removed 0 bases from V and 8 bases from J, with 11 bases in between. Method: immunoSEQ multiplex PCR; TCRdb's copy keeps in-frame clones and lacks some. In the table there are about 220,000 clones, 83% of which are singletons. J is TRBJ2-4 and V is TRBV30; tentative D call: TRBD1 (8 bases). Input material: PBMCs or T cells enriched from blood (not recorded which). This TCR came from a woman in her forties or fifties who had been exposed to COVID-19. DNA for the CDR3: TGTGCCTGGAGTGTACAGGGGGGGGACATTCAGTACTTC. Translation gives CAWSVQGGDIQYF.